The source of this T cell receptor beta chain is a study of shared clonotypes between healthy human individuals. Repertoires were generated with immunoSEQ multiplex PCR, while TCRdb's copy carries only in-frame clones and drops some. The sample lists over a million clones; 70% to 80% were seen once. This clone was counted a few times. The germline gives CDR1 SGHRS, CDR2 YFSETQ. The length of the CDR3 is 17 residues. V lost 0 bases and J 0 bases, leaving 10 bases between the germline ends. Input material: memory CD4+ T cells from PBMCs. Subset described: CD45RA-negative fraction. This clonotype was obtained from a man younger than 35 in good health. Some clones in this sample may be carry-over from other donors' samples. The genes are TRBV5-1 and TRBJ2-6; no clear D gene. The CDR3 is CASSLGLQSSGANVLTF. CDR3 nucleotide sequence: TGCGCCAGCAGCTTGGGACTCCAGAGCTCTGGGGCCAACGTCCTGACTTTC.